This T cell receptor (beta chain) was captured in a study of cytomegalovirus exposure and HLA in healthy donors. Donors showed nominal health when sampled, although they likely had unrecorded immune exposures. Vbeta (60) and Jbeta (13) primers were used in the PCR. Sequenced by immunoSEQ multiplex PCR; TCRdb stores in-frame clones only, minus some. The profile shows over 100,000 clones, around 70% of them singletons. This clone was seen only a few times. The length of the CDR3 is 16 residues. With 3 bases clipped from V and 0 bases from J, the junction kept 7 bases outside the gene matches. The germline gives CDR1 LGHNT, CDR2 FRNRAP.

V usage is TRBV12-5 and J usage is TRBJ2-7, with 8 bases lining up with TRBD2. The sequence derives from a man aged 35-49 years in good health and CMV-seropositive. The sample taken for sequencing was PBMCs. The DNA for the CDR3 is TGTGCTAGTGGTTTATCCACTAGCGGAGCCTCCTACGAGCAGTACTTC. Residues: CASGLSTSGASYEQYF.